Listed below are T cell receptor beta chains from one sample, sequenced in a study of T cell responses to AZD1222 COVID-19 vaccine. The table came from immunoSEQ multiplex PCR; TCRdb's copy has only in-frame clones and leaves some out. The sample holds tens of thousands of clones; about 88% are singletons and the top ten take approximately 10%. The input for sequencing was peripheral blood, taken on day 0 of AZD1222 vaccination. The source of these receptors is an adult in good health. Both conserved end residues are part of each CDR3. The order of the fields is D gene, V gene, J gene, clone size, CDR3 protein, CDR3 DNA. The D gene is left open where the match is weak. Where a row states a size, it is once, few, many or the class of an expanded clone; other rows omit it.

>NA|TRBV7-2|TRBJ2-1|NA
CASSLRSGRNEQFF
TGTGCCAGCAGCTTAAGGTCAGGGCGAAATGAGCAGTTCTTC
>NA|TRBV7-9|TRBJ2-2|NA
CASSWGHTGELFF
TGTGCCAGCAGCTGGGGGCACACCGGGGAGCTGTTTTTT
>NA|TRBV18|TRBJ1-3|NA
CASSPGLGTRNTIYF
TGTGCCAGCTCACCGGGTTTGGGGACGAGAAACACCATATATTTT
>NA|TRBV28|TRBJ1-6|few
CASSLEQHNSPLHF
TGTGCCAGCAGTTTAGAACAGCATAATTCACCCCTCCACTTT
>NA|TRBV5-1|TRBJ1-1|NA
CASSASGANTEAFF
TGCGCCAGCAGCGCAAGTGGGGCGAACACTGAAGCTTTCTTT
>NA|TRBV2|TRBJ1-2|NA
CASSYRRVVGYTF
TGTGCCAGCAGTTACAGGAGGGTGGTTGGCTACACCTTC
>NA|TRBV4-2|TRBJ1-6|NA
CASSQGEDGNSPLHF
TGTGCCAGCAGCCAAGGTGAGGACGGGAATTCACCCCTCCACTTT
>NA|TRBV11-3|TRBJ2-5|NA
CASSLQGETQYF
TGTGCCAGCAGCCTACAGGGCGAGACCCAGTACTTC
>NA|TRBV10-2|TRBJ1-5|once
CASSGGGDSNQPQHF
TGCGCCAGCAGTGGAGGAGGGGATAGCAATCAGCCCCAGCATTTT
>TRBD2|TRBV5-1|TRBJ2-3|NA
CASSPPGGVSDTQYF
TGCGCCAGCAGCCCCCCGGGAGGAGTTTCAGATACGCAGTATTTT
>TRBD2|TRBV27|TRBJ2-1|NA
CASSRVAGVNNEQFF
TGTGCCAGCAGTCGAGTAGCGGGAGTGAACAATGAGCAGTTCTTC
>NA|TRBV11-3|TRBJ2-5|once
CASSLGGGTGETQYF
TGTGCCAGCAGCTTAGGCGGGGGCACGGGAGAGACCCAGTACTTC
>TRBD1|TRBV28|TRBJ1-5|NA
CASSLRQGDQPQHF
TGTGCCAGCAGTTTACGGCAGGGGGATCAGCCCCAGCATTTT
>NA|TRBV6-5|TRBJ1-5|NA
CASNPSGGGQPQHF
TGTGCCAGCAACCCAAGTGGGGGGGGTCAGCCCCAGCATTTT
>NA|TRBV20-1|TRBJ2-1|NA
CSARWTEQFF
TGCAGTGCTAGATGGACTGAGCAGTTCTTC
>NA|TRBV10-3|TRBJ2-1|NA
CAISGGAVGWEQFF
TGTGCCATCTCTGGAGGGGCGGTAGGTTGGGAGCAGTTCTTC
>TRBD1|TRBV9|TRBJ2-2|NA
CASSLRGNTGELFF
TGTGCCAGCAGCCTCAGGGGGAATACCGGGGAGCTGTTTTTT
>NA|TRBV5-1|TRBJ2-2|NA
CASSKGHRDTGELFF
TGCGCCAGCAGCAAAGGGCACAGGGACACCGGGGAGCTGTTTTTT
>TRBD2|TRBV29-1|TRBJ2-1|NA
CSVASGLASNEQFF
TGCAGCGTTGCTTCGGGACTAGCGAGCAATGAGCAGTTCTTC
>NA|TRBV14|TRBJ1-5|NA
CASSPTGPQHF
TGTGCCAGCAGCCCGACAGGACCCCAGCATTTT
>TRBD1|TRBV2|TRBJ1-5|NA
CASSPGGTGYSNQPQHF
TGTGCCAGCAGTCCCGGGGGGACAGGGTATAGCAATCAGCCCCAGCATTTT
>TRBD1|TRBV5-1|TRBJ1-1|NA
CASSLVFSGTANTEAFF
TGCGCCAGCAGCTTGGTTTTTTCTGGGACAGCGAACACTGAAGCTTTCTTT
>NA|TRBV6-4|TRBJ2-1|NA
CASSAPGVGEQFF
TGTGCCAGCAGTGCCCCGGGGGTGGGCGAGCAGTTCTTC
>TRBD2|TRBV7-9|TRBJ2-5|NA
CASSSPGLAGIQETQYF
TGTGCCAGCAGCTCCCCGGGACTAGCGGGAATCCAAGAGACCCAGTACTTC
>NA|TRBV27|TRBJ2-3|NA
CATKPYGGTDTQYF
TGTGCCACAAAGCCTTACGGGGGCACAGATACGCAGTATTTT
>NA|TRBV24-1|TRBJ2-2|medium-sized
CATSDFRDTGELFF
TGTGCCACCAGTGATTTCAGGGACACCGGGGAGCTGTTTTTT
>NA|TRBV15|TRBJ2-1|NA
CATSREHPSAVNEQFF
TGTGCCACCAGCAGAGAGCATCCTAGCGCCGTCAATGAGCAGTTCTTC
>TRBD1|TRBV2|TRBJ1-4|NA
CASRATGGVREKLFF
TGTGCCAGCAGGGCCACAGGGGGCGTGAGGGAAAAACTGTTTTTT
>TRBD1|TRBV7-3|TRBJ2-5|once
CASSSTDRDETQYF
TGTGCCAGCAGCTCCACGGACAGGGACGAGACCCAGTACTTC
>NA|TRBV7-9|TRBJ1-2|once
CASSQRQEDGYTF
TGTGCCAGCAGTCAACGACAGGAGGATGGCTACACCTTC
>NA|TRBV6-5|TRBJ1-2|once
CASRAVPPIYGYTF
TGTGCCAGCAGAGCCGTGCCCCCTATTTACGGCTACACCTTC
>NA|TRBV27|TRBJ1-5|NA
CASSLFSNQPQHF
TGTGCCAGCAGTTTATTTAGCAATCAGCCCCAGCATTTT
>NA|TRBV5-4|TRBJ1-1|NA
CASSFPTRTTEAFF
TGTGCCAGCAGCTTCCCAACGAGGACCACTGAAGCTTTCTTT
>NA|TRBV28|TRBJ2-2|NA
CASTPAARHTGELFF
TGTGCCAGCACCCCCGCGGCCAGACACACCGGGGAGCTGTTTTTT
>NA|TRBV4-1|TRBJ2-5|once
CASSQVFLAQETQYF
TGCGCCAGCAGCCAAGTCTTCCTAGCGCAAGAGACCCAGTACTTC
>NA|TRBV10-3|TRBJ2-2|NA
CAISPDGGDTGELFF
TGTGCCATCAGCCCAGACGGAGGCGACACCGGGGAGCTGTTTTTT
>NA|TRBV4-2|TRBJ1-5|few
CASSQDEQFNQPQHF
TGTGCCAGCAGCCAAGACGAACAGTTCAATCAGCCCCAGCATTTT
>NA|TRBV11-2|TRBJ1-2|NA
CASSPEIYYGYTF
TGTGCCAGCAGCCCCGAGATTTACTATGGCTACACCTTC
>TRBD1|TRBV10-3|TRBJ1-2|NA
CAIRTQSRGSGGYTF
TGTGCCATCAGGACCCAATCCAGGGGGTCGGGCGGCTACACCTTC
>NA|TRBV5-1|TRBJ1-1|NA
CASSLSPRGYNRDTEAFF
TGCGCCAGCAGCTTGAGCCCGAGGGGTTACAATCGGGACACTGAAGCTTTCTTT
>TRBD2|TRBV14|TRBJ2-5|NA
CASSLGLAGVETQYF
TGTGCCAGCAGCTTGGGCCTAGCGGGAGTCGAGACCCAGTACTTC
>TRBD1|TRBV19|TRBJ1-2|NA
CASNPTGVGGYTF
TGTGCCAGTAACCCGACAGGGGTAGGGGGCTACACCTTC
>NA|TRBV19|TRBJ1-5|NA
CASSIGRRQRVDQPQHF
TGTGCCAGTAGTATAGGTAGGCGACAGAGGGTAGATCAGCCCCAGCATTTT
>NA|TRBV14|TRBJ1-6|NA
CASSLGGNSPLHF
TGTGCCAGCAGCTTGGGGGGGAATTCACCCCTCCACTTT
>TRBD1|TRBV6-5|TRBJ2-4|once
CASSFGTENIQYF
TGTGCCAGCAGCTTTGGGACAGAAAACATTCAGTACTTC
>TRBD2|TRBV5-1|TRBJ2-2|NA
CASRGLADTGELFF
TGCGCCAGCAGGGGACTAGCGGACACCGGGGAGCTGTTTTTT
>NA|TRBV4-1|TRBJ2-1|NA
CASTTLGVSYNEQFF
TGCGCCAGCACAACCTTGGGGGTCTCCTACAATGAGCAGTTCTTC
>TRBD2|TRBV30|TRBJ2-2|NA
CAWSKTASGIGELFF
TGTGCCTGGAGTAAGACGGCTAGCGGGATCGGGGAGCTGTTTTTT
>TRBD1|TRBV19|TRBJ2-7|NA
CASSPQQGSDYEQYF
TGTGCCAGTAGTCCCCAACAGGGGTCCGACTACGAGCAGTACTTC
>NA|TRBV6-4|TRBJ1-1|NA
CASSSEESTEAFF
TGTGCCAGCTCATCAGAGGAGTCCACTGAAGCTTTCTTT
>TRBD1|TRBV5-1|TRBJ1-1|NA
CASSGGTGGNTEAFF
TGCGCCAGCAGCGGCGGGACAGGGGGGAACACTGAAGCTTTCTTT
>NA|TRBV11-2|TRBJ2-1|NA
CASSSTKADSYNEQFF
TGTGCCAGCAGCTCCACTAAGGCGGACTCCTACAATGAGCAGTTCTTC